The clone carrying this TCR beta chain has ten or more counts. The target antigen is unknown. Unmatched junction bases numbered 2, after V lost 5 bases and J lost 0 bases. This CDR3 has 14 residues. In germline, CDR1 is SGHTA, CDR2 FQGNSA. This sample is part of a study of T cell repertoires in cytomegalovirus infection. General study results and limits: Adding up the frequency of public TCR beta families identified people who carried CMV plus the relevant HLA. Ex vivo responses were dominated by HLA-C-restricted CMV-specific TCR beta clonotypes.

TCRdb independently ran MiXCR on the reads; one entry per CDR3 protein. The sample has under 100,000 distinct CDR3 sequences; around 3.5% are singletons. Sample: PBMCs. The TCR originated in a human donor in good health (CMV status not recorded). Some clones in this sample may be carry-over from other donors' samples. This chain connects TRBV7-2 to TRBJ1-1; the match to TRBD1 covers 8 bases. The CDR3 bases are TGTGCCAGCAGCCGGGACAGGATGAACACTGAAGCTTTCTTT. The encoded protein is CASSRDRMNTEAFF. Looking up the rest from reference TRBV7-2 and TRBJ1-1 gives the full variable domain: GAGVSQSPSNKVTEKGKDVELRCDPISGHTALYWYRQSLGQGLEFLIYFQGNSAPDKSGLPSDRFSAERTGGSVSTLTIQRTQQEDSAVYLCASSRDRMNTEAFFGQGTRLTVV.